This T cell receptor beta chain appears in the sequencing data of a study of T cells in Graves' hyperthyroidism and ophthalmopathy. Overall study findings and caveats: Stable hyperthyroidism and ophthalmopathy were separated using 13 V-J signatures.

RNA transcripts yielded amplified TCR beta CDR3 regions. Primed by the HTBI set, a first-round RT-PCR was run on the TCR CDR3. TCRdb re-called the multiplex PCR reads with MiXCR, one entry per CDR3 protein. Among about 640,000 distinct CDR3 sequences listed, less than 25% were seen once. Worth noting for this clonotype: Antigen specificity is unknown.

Patients were excluded for uncontrolled infection, other autoimmune disease, pregnancy or lactation. A roughly 10 ml volume of fresh peripheral blood provided the PBMCs. V was cut by 0 bases and J by 5 bases, with 10 bases left in between. CDR1 is SGHVS and CDR2 is FNYEAQ in the germline V gene. This CDR3 is built from 15 residues. The chain has TRBV7-6 and TRBJ2-2; D is possibly TRBD1 or TRBD2 (5 bases each). The sequence derives from a young man with Graves' ophthalmopathy. Sequenced material: blood. In DNA form, the CDR3 reads TGTGCCAGCAGCTTAGCCGGGGACGGGACCGGGGAGCTGTTTTTT. Encoded protein: CASSLAGDGTGELFF.